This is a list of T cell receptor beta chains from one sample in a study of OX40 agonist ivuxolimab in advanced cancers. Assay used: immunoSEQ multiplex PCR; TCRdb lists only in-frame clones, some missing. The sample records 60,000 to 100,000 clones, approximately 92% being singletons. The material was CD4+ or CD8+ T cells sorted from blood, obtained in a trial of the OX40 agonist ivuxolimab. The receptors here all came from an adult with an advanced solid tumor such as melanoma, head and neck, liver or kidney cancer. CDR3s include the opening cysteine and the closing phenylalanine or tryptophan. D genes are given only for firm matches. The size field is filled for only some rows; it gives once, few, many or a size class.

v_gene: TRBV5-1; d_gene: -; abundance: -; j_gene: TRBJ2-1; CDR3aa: CASSPPDRGNEQFF; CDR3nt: TGCGCCAGCAGCCCCCCGGACCGAGGCAATGAGCAGTTCTTC
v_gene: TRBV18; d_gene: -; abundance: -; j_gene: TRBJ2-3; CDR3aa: CASSPLPLPGTDTQYF; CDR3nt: TGTGCCAGCTCACCCCTACCTCTTCCGGGCACAGATACGCAGTATTTT
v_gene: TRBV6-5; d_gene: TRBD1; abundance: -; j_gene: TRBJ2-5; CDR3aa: CASSYGTGGGETQYF; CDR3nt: TGTGCCAGCAGTTACGGGACAGGGGGCGGAGAGACCCAGTACTTC
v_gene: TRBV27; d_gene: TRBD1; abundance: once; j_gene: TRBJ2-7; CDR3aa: CASSLKLVGTGSSYEQYF; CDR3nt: TGTGCCAGCAGTTTAAAGTTGGTCGGGACAGGGTCCTCCTACGAGCAGTACTTC
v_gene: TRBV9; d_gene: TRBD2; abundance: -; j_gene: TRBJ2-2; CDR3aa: CASSVGLAGDQTGELFF; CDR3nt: TGTGCCAGCAGCGTCGGACTAGCGGGAGATCAGACCGGGGAGCTGTTTTTT
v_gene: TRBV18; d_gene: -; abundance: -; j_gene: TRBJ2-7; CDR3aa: CASSPPFRRLEQYF; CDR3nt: TGTGCCAGCTCCCCCCCATTCCGGCGATTAGAGCAGTACTTC
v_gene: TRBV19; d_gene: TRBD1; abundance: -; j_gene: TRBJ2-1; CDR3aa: CASSIVAGGPNEQFF; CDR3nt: TGTGCCAGTAGTATAGTTGCAGGGGGTCCCAATGAGCAGTTCTTC
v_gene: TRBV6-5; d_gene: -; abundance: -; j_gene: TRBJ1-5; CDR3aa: CASSYTGIDQPQHF; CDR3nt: TGTGCCAGCAGTTACACGGGGATCGATCAGCCCCAGCATTTT
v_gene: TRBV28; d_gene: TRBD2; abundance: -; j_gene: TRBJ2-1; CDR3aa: CASNPTSVDNEQFF; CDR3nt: TGTGCCAGCAACCCGACTAGCGTAGACAATGAGCAGTTCTTC
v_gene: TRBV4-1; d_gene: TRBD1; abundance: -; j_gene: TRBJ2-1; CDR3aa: CASSQGPYVARGPYNEQFF; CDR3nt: TGCGCCAGCAGCCAAGGTCCCTACGTCGCCAGGGGGCCCTACAATGAGCAGTTCTTC
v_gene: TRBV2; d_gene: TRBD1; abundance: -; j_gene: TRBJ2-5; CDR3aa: CASRSGGLETQYF; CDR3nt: TGTGCCAGCAGGTCAGGGGGCCTGGAGACCCAGTACTTC
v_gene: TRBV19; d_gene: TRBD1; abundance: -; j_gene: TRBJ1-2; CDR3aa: CASSMSQGARGYTF; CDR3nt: TGTGCCAGTAGTATGTCGCAGGGGGCTCGGGGCTACACCTTC
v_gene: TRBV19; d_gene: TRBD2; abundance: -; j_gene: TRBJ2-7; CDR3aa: CASRSTSGRGSYEQYF; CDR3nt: TGTGCCAGTAGATCAACTAGCGGGAGGGGGTCCTACGAGCAGTACTTC
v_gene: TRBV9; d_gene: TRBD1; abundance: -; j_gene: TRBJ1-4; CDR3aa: CASTKGDRGGEKLFF; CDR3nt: TGTGCCAGCACCAAGGGGGACAGGGGAGGGGAAAAACTGTTTTTT
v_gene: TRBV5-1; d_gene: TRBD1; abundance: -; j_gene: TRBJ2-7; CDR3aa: CASSQDRDVQYF; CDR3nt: TGCGCCAGCAGTCAGGACAGGGATGTGCAGTACTTC
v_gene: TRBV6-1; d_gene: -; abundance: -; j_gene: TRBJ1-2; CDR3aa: CASSEAGSYGYTF; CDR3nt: TGTGCCAGCAGTGAAGCCGGCAGCTATGGCTACACCTTC